This T cell receptor (beta chain) came from a study of cytomegalovirus exposure and HLA in healthy donors (dated by TCRdb to 2016 to 2017). With respect to the entire study: A later analysis indicated that the 120 or so validation repertoires were generated on the platform also employed for the 666 repertoires of the first cohort. High-throughput TCR immunosequencing, statistical association of individual TCRs with disease status, and machine learning were combined to predict cytomegalovirus infection status. The study aimed to test whether signatures of past pathogen exposure could be identified by cataloging public T cell receptors. Besides the first cohort of roughly 700 subjects, a separate validation cohort made up of over 95 different subjects was used.

The CDR3 covers 14 residues, taking in both the cysteine and the phenylalanine. The CDR3 DNA has 42 bases and is translated from base 1. The germline V gene (reference sequence) sets CDR1 to LNHDA and CDR2 to SQIVND. V is trimmed back by 5 bases and J by 5 bases, and the junction contains 6 bases that no gene match accounts for. Concerning this clone: What antigen it recognizes has not been identified. The record has no base qualities; no much larger clone is one base away.

The paper's findings and limits, for the study overall: The study gave a list of under 200 TCR beta chains associated with cytomegalovirus. A few of the identified cytomegalovirus-associated TCR beta chains were confirmed in vitro to be specific for cytomegalovirus antigens. Cytomegalovirus status was reported to be diagnosed by the classifier with high specificity and sensitivity in both the original and validation cohorts. The validation cohort had no HLA typing available for a later analysis, so co-occurrence within that cohort was assessed over all 120 repertoires. While some public TCRs were present in many individuals, most TCR sequences turned up only very rarely across donors. The authors suggested that the approach could potentially be generalized to other disease states and immunological phenotypes. In a later analysis, TCRs clustered in the first cohort were found to also tend to co-occur in the 120 or so validation repertoires, with approximately 93% of cluster scores above 0.

Libraries were made using the immunoSEQ multiplex PCR assay. The original pipeline was this. To diagnose cytomegalovirus status from the catalog of TCR beta chain sequences, a statistical classification framework was built. TCRdb retrieved this table from immuneACCESS and kept in-frame rearrangements only. Not all clones are present; in checked studies, unresolved V genes account for under half, and no reason is known for the remainder. Clone size and the V and J calls come from that table; the DNA yielded D and trimming. The sample table contains some 98,000 clones; only one count was recorded for 87% of them. The ten largest clonotypes hold around 6% of the sample. Donors formed part of the validation cohort, which comprised 120 subjects and was distinct from the first cohort of under 850 subjects.

This TCR was sampled from a man aged 18 to 30 in good health and CMV-seropositive. The chain is made from TRBV19 and TRBJ1-1, with 9 bases matching TRBD1. The sample comprised PBMCs. This receptor has the CDR3 CASSGTGYSTEAFF. The DNA reads TGTGCCAGTAGTGGGACAGGGTATTCGACTGAAGCTTTCTTT.